This T cell receptor (beta chain) was observed in a study of blood T cell repertoires in COVID-19. About the research overall: The samples span acute and convalescent COVID-19 from the United States, Italy and Spain. PBMCs, B-cell-depleted T cells, or T cells were the source of the cDNA or gDNA that made up the material.

Authors' processing steps: Amplification of reference gene primers provided the estimated nucleated cell counts. Only in-frame clones appear in the TCRdb table, and some are missing; sequencing was by immunoSEQ multiplex PCR. The V and J calls and clone size come from that table; D and trimming were worked out from the DNA. The sample contains 270,000 or so clones, roughly 85% of which appear only once. The sequenced sample was peripheral blood. This receptor was identified in a woman aged 18 to 35 with acute or convalescent COVID-19.

The CDR3 DNA reads TGTGCCTGGAGCGCCCGTAGGACTAGCGGGAGCGGCAATGAGCAGTTCTTC. This codes for CAWSARRTSGSGNEQFF. V gene TRBV30 combines with J gene TRBJ2-1, with TRBD2 matching 13 bases. With V trimmed by 3 bases and J by 6 bases, 11 bases remained unmatched. The CDR3 is 17 amino acids. The germline gives CDR1 GTSNPN, CDR2 SVGIG (reference sequence). The complete variable domain, with remaining parts taken from reference TRBV30 and TRBJ2-1, reads SQTIHQWPATLVQPVGSPLSLECTVEGTSNPNLYWYRQAAGRGLQLLFYSVGIGQISSEVPQNLSASRPQDRQFILSSKKLLLSDSGFYLCAWSARRTSGSGNEQFFGPGTRLTVL.